The T cell receptor beta chain described here comes from a study of control samples from healthy donors and cancer patients. The protocol was immunoSEQ multiplex PCR, while the TCRdb copy is restricted to in-frame clones and leaves out a portion. The sample has approximately 190,000 clones; 91% are singletons. The length of the CDR3 is 15 residues. The germline CDR1 and CDR2 sequences are LGHNA and YNFKEQ. V lost 3 bases, J lost 1 base, and 2 bases stayed unmatched. The source material was blood. The clonotype was recovered from a man aged 25 to 45 in good health. V usage is TRBV4-2 and J usage is TRBJ2-3; 9 bases are shared with TRBD2. CDR3 region: CASSHERGGTDTQYF. CDR3 nucleotide sequence: TGTGCCAGCAGCCACGAGCGGGGGGGCACAGATACGCAGTATTTT.